The source of this T cell receptor beta chain is a study of spatial heterogeneity in lung cancer. TCRdb itself ran the 5' RACE reads through MiXCR, one entry per CDR3 protein. This table holds 20,000 to 25,000 distinct CDR3 sequences, approximately 6.6% found once. Described time point: sample taken at primary tumor resection. Frozen PBMC, nontumor lung or tumor provided whole RNA, which was sequenced unsorted. The V end lost 7 bases, the J end lost 4 bases, and 16 bases lay between the germline ends. The CDR3 is 15 residues long. The germline gives CDR1 MNHEY, CDR2 SVGEGT. General observations from the study: Whereas they appeared in blood less at follow-up, ubiquitous expanded tumor TCRs appeared there more at resection.

For this clonotype: The antigen remains unidentified.

V gene TRBV6-2 or TRBV6-3 combines with J gene TRBJ2-2; a possible D gene is TRBD2 (5 bases). The receptor comes from a male donor with early-stage non-small cell lung cancer. Sequenced material: PBMCs, taken at surgery. The CDR3 DNA follows: TGTGCCAGCACCGGGGAGATAAGGATCACCGGGGAGCTGTTTTTT. It codes for CASTGEIRITGELFF.